Shown below are 13 T cell receptor beta chains from a single sample sequenced in a study of cytomegalovirus exposure and HLA in healthy donors (dated by TCRdb to the late 2010s). The protocol used for the library was the immunoSEQ multiplex PCR assay. A mixture of 60 forward primers for TCR Vbeta segments and 13 reverse primers for TCR Jbeta segments was used in the multiplex PCR. TCRdb obtained this table from immuneACCESS and retained in-frame rearrangements with V and J assigned. These tables miss some clones; where compared with another copy, unresolved V genes account for less than half of the shortfall, and the remainder is unexplained. The sample has about 130,000 clones on record, roughly a tenth of them singletons. Of the sample, around 5% falls within the top ten clones. Specimen: PBMCs. Receptors were obtained from a young woman in good health and CMV-seropositive.

This clone was observed a few times. The chain is built from TRBV29-1 and TRBJ2-1; TRBD2 matches 13 bases. Germline V gene sequence: CDR1 SQVTM, CDR2 ANQGSEA. V lost 6 bases and J lost 6; bases outside the gene matches: 11. There are 16 residues in the CDR3. The CDR3 DNA reads TGCAGCGTCAACCATTCCGGGACTAGCGGGGTCAATGAGCAGTTCTTC. Encoded protein: CSVNHSGTSGVNEQFF.

V usage is TRBV2 and J usage is TRBJ1-1; D remains unclear. The length of the CDR3 is 14 residues. The germline V and J ends were trimmed by 2 bases and 1 base, with 8 bases remaining between them. Germline assignment: CDR1 SNHLY and CDR2 FYNNEI. CDR3 amino acids: CASSEFGPNTEAFF. DNA of the CDR3: TGTGCCAGCAGTGAATTTGGGCCGAACACTGAAGCTTTCTTT. The whole variable domain, filled in from reference TRBV2 and TRBJ1-1, reads EPEVTQTPSHQVTQMGQEVILRCVPISNHLYFYWYRQILGQKVEFLVSFYNNEISEKSEIFDDQFSVERPDGSNFTLKIRSTKLEDSAMYFCASSEFGPNTEAFFGQGTRLTVV.

To note about this clone: One junction end does not reproduce the germline sequence, and a read error may be involved. The V and J genes are TRBV4-1 and TRBJ2-7, with a tentative D call TRBD2 (6 bases). Germline V gene lookup returns CDR1 MGHRA and CDR2 YSYEKL. The CDR3 length is 13 residues. The CDR3: CASSQRGGYEQYF. The CDR3 bases are TGCGCCAGCAGCCAGCGGGGTGGTTACGAGCAGTATTTC.

The chain couples TRBV6-6 to TRBJ1-3; a possible D gene is TRBD1 (6 bases). Germline CDR1 MNHNY, CDR2 SVGAGI (reference sequence). Trimming took 6 bases from V and 9 from J, leaving 12 bases between them. CDR3 length: 12 residues. CDR3 sequence: CASSPTGITIYF. The CDR3 DNA follows: TGTGCCAGCAGCCCTACAGGGATCACCATATATTTT.

The V call is TRBV6-1, the J call TRBJ1-1, with TRBD1 matching over 9 bases. CDR3 size: 13 residues. Germline V gives CDR1 MNHNS, CDR2 SASEGT. This chain's CDR3 is CDRSATGGASAFF. CDR3 in DNA: TGTGACAGAAGTGCCACAGGGGGCGCGTCGGCTTTCTTT.

The sample holds a few counts of this clone. The J gene is TRBJ2-1, the V gene TRBV29-1; 9 nucleotides align to TRBD2. This CDR3 spans 14 amino acids. V lost 4 bases, J lost 7 bases, and 8 bases stayed unmatched. Germline loops: CDR1 SQVTM, CDR2 ANQGSEA. The CDR3 loop reads CSVVLGGRVNEQFF. CDR3 coding DNA: TGCAGCGTTGTACTGGGCGGGAGGGTTAATGAGCAGTTCTTC.

This clone appeared a few times. This rearrangement joins TRBV15 to TRBJ1-1; D not certain. The V end lost 8 bases, the J end lost 7 bases, and 8 bases lay between the germline ends. This CDR3 region has 10 residues. CDR1 and CDR2 from the germline V gene are LNHNV and YYDKDF (reference sequence). The CDR3 loop is CATVGDEAFF. The CDR3 nucleotides are TGTGCCACCGTCGGGGATGAAGCTTTCTTT.

The chain links TRBV27 to TRBJ2-2; D is unresolved. The CDR3 is made up of 15 amino acids. Germline V lookup: CDR1 MNHEY, CDR2 SMNVEV (reference sequence). Trimming cost V 0 bases and J 2 bases, with 7 bases left between them. As DNA, the CDR3 is TGTGCCAGCAGTTTATCCAATCTAAACACCGGGGAGCTGTTTTTT. This codes for CASSLSNLNTGELFF.

The rearrangement joins TRBV4-2 to TRBJ2-3; the D is unclear. The germline V gene encodes CDR1 LGHNA and CDR2 YNFKEQ. Trimming cost V 0 bases and J 8 bases, with 12 bases left between them. The CDR3 extends over 14 amino acids. The CDR3 reads CASSQDETWSTQYF. CDR3 bases: TGTGCCAGCAGCCAAGACGAAACGTGGAGTACGCAGTATTTT.

This clone was detected only a few times. The chain uses TRBV11-3 and TRBJ1-1; maybe TRBD1 (6 bases). Trimming shortened V by 5 bases and J by 0 bases, and 7 bases separated the two germline ends. Per germline, CDR1 SGHNT and CDR2 YENEEA. This CDR3 is built from 13 residues. DNA for the CDR3: TGTGCCAGCAGCCAGGGGATGAACACTGAAGCTTTCTTT. Its protein is CASSQGMNTEAFF.

This clone appeared a few times. V usage is TRBV30 and J usage is TRBJ2-7; no firm D call. The germline V and J ends were trimmed by 1 base and 4 bases, with 8 bases remaining between them. CDR3 length equals 12 residues. The germline V gene has CDR1 GTSNPN and CDR2 SVGIG (reference sequence). CDR3 protein: CAWSAPRYEQYF. The CDR3 coding sequence is TGTGCCTGGAGTGCCCCGAGATACGAGCAGTACTTC.

The V call is TRBV4-2, the J call TRBJ2-7, with D unresolved. Between the trimmed V and J ends, which lost 0 bases and 3 bases, there was a span of 15 bases. This CDR3 has 16 amino acids. Germline CDR1 and CDR2: LGHNA and YNFKEQ. CDR3 sequence: CASSQEGDTRSYEQYF. The CDR3 coding sequence is TGTGCCAGCAGCCAAGAAGGAGATACAAGGAGCTACGAGCAGTACTTC.

This clone showed up just a few times. The CDR3, as DNA: TGTGCCAGCAGCCCGTCCTACGAGCAGTACTTC. This translates into CASSPSYEQYF. The rearrangement joins TRBV11-2 to TRBJ2-7; D gene unclear. Trimming took 5 bases from V and 1 from J, leaving 3 bases between them. This CDR3 region has 11 residues. Germline assignment: CDR1 SGHAT and CDR2 FQNNGV.